This T cell receptor (beta chain) came from a study of CD8 T cells in ankylosing spondylitis. Study-level points and caveats: Blood from ankylosing spondylitis patients appeared to carry a characteristic roughly 8-variant TCR beta motif. Within matched ankylosing spondylitis synovial fluid, disease-linked clones were reportedly significantly enriched. Several of the motif variants were reported before in synovial fluid and blood from reactive arthritis.

Many counts were recorded for this clonotype. Its antigen is as yet unknown. Quantitative 5'-RACE with molecular barcodes produced the TCR beta libraries. TCRdb re-derived calls from the 5' RACE reads in MiXCR, one entry per CDR3 protein. The table lists about 35,000 distinct CDR3 sequences, around a tenth of them singletons. The sample consisted of blood, either unsorted or a sorted T cell fraction (not recorded which). This clonotype originated in a male donor with ankylosing spondylitis or in good health (not recorded which).

CDR3 nucleotide sequence: TGCAGTGCTAGGCGGGAGCACTCCTACGAGCAGTACTTC. Protein sequence: CSARREHSYEQYF. V usage is TRBV20-1 and J usage is TRBJ2-7, with 7 bases aligning to TRBD2. The CDR3 runs to 13 residues. The ends lost 3 bases at V and 0 bases at J; junction bases unmatched: 2. Germline V lookup: CDR1 DFQATT, CDR2 SNEGSKA (reference sequence).